This is a list of T cell receptor beta chains from one sample in a study of control samples from healthy donors and cancer patients. Assay used: immunoSEQ multiplex PCR; TCRdb lists only in-frame clones, some missing. Here the sample spans approximately 100,000 clones, about 89% being singletons. The sequenced sample was blood. These receptors all stem from a man aged 25 to 45 in good health. Both conserved end residues are trimmed from each CDR3. Not all rows give a size; the values are once, few, many and, for expanded clones, a class.

v_call: TRBV9
j_call: TRBJ2-7
clone_size: NA
cdr3_aa: ASSPYGVDGEQY

v_call: TRBV29-1
j_call: TRBJ1-2
clone_size: few
cdr3_aa: SLQGGQESRGYT

v_call: TRBV5-1
j_call: TRBJ1-1
clone_size: NA
cdr3_aa: ASSYPGDTEAF

v_call: TRBV27
j_call: TRBJ1-2
clone_size: NA
cdr3_aa: ASSLSPGTGANYGYT

v_call: TRBV28
j_call: TRBJ2-7
clone_size: few
cdr3_aa: ASSLRGTGYEQY

v_call: TRBV6-6
j_call: TRBJ2-2
clone_size: NA
cdr3_aa: ASLKEITGELF

v_call: TRBV5-1
j_call: TRBJ1-2
clone_size: once
cdr3_aa: ASSLVGDNGYT

v_call: TRBV6-5
j_call: TRBJ1-1
clone_size: NA
cdr3_aa: ASGRQGTEAF

v_call: TRBV7-9
j_call: TRBJ1-1
clone_size: NA
cdr3_aa: ASSLAVGNTEAF

v_call: TRBV6-4
j_call: TRBJ2-3
clone_size: once
cdr3_aa: ASGPGPTDTQY

v_call: TRBV3-1/TRBV3-2
j_call: TRBJ2-3
clone_size: NA
cdr3_aa: ASSQVTSGGDTQY

v_call: TRBV18
j_call: TRBJ1-1
clone_size: NA
cdr3_aa: ASSPVGTEAF

v_call: TRBV18
j_call: TRBJ1-5
clone_size: once
cdr3_aa: ASSLGQGSGQPQH

v_call: TRBV30
j_call: TRBJ2-2
clone_size: NA
cdr3_aa: AWTGGAGELF

v_call: TRBV4-1
j_call: TRBJ1-2
clone_size: few
cdr3_aa: ASSQVYFRDYGYT

v_call: TRBV10-3
j_call: TRBJ2-5
clone_size: once
cdr3_aa: AISESRQPRETQY

v_call: TRBV9
j_call: TRBJ2-2
clone_size: NA
cdr3_aa: ASSVDRHTGELF

v_call: TRBV9
j_call: TRBJ2-2
clone_size: NA
cdr3_aa: ASSVLAGGPDTGELF

v_call: TRBV6-5
j_call: TRBJ1-4
clone_size: NA
cdr3_aa: ASRLNLLDEKLF

v_call: TRBV19
j_call: TRBJ2-2
clone_size: NA
cdr3_aa: ASQKRDRVNTGELF

v_call: TRBV30
j_call: TRBJ1-1
clone_size: NA
cdr3_aa: AWRNEEPEAF

v_call: TRBV7-2
j_call: TRBJ2-5
clone_size: NA
cdr3_aa: ASSYLSGKETQY

v_call: TRBV14
j_call: TRBJ1-2
clone_size: NA
cdr3_aa: ASSFPGTGSGYT

v_call: TRBV4-1
j_call: TRBJ1-4
clone_size: NA
cdr3_aa: ASSRTATNEKLF

v_call: TRBV10-3
j_call: TRBJ2-5
clone_size: NA
cdr3_aa: AISESLGGEETQY

v_call: TRBV10-1
j_call: TRBJ2-5
clone_size: NA
cdr3_aa: ARDRDRGLKTQY

v_call: TRBV10-3
j_call: TRBJ2-2
clone_size: NA
cdr3_aa: AISSDRGDTGELF

v_call: TRBV11-2
j_call: TRBJ1-6
clone_size: NA
cdr3_aa: ASSLLAGGRGNSPLH